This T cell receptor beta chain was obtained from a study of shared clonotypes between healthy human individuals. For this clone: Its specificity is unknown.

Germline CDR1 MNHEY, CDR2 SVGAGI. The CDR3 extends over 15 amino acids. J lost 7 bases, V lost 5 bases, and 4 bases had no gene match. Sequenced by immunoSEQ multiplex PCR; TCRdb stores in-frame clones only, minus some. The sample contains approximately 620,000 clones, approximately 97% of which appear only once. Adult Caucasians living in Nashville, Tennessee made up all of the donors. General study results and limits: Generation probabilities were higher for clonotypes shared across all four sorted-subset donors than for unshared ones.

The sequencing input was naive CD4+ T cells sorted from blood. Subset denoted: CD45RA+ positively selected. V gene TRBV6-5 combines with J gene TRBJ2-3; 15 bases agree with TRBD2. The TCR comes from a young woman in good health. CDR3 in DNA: TGTGCCAGCAGTACAGGACTAGCGGGAGGGAATACGCAGTATTTT. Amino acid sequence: CASSTGLAGGNTQYF.